These 26 T cell receptor beta chains share one sample of origin, sequenced in a study of beta chain features in type 1 diabetes. Study-wide points: TCRB CDR3 length was moderately but significantly reduced in all four CD4+ subsets of Type 1 diabetes patients.

These TCRs are of unknown antigen specificity. The entirety of the isolated RNA underwent reverse transcription, so expressed TCRB transcripts were sequenced. TCRdb's table, derived via immunoSEQ multiplex PCR, lists solely in-frame clones and lacks some. The top ten hold approximately 2.5% of the sample, which has around 120,000 clones, 17% seen once. The sample consisted of central memory CD4+ T cells from blood. The receptors come from a man between 18 and 29 years old with type 1 diabetes.

This clone was seen repeatedly, ten times or more. CDR3 coding DNA: TGTGCCAGCAGCCCCCGGGACAGGGTTAGTTCACCCCTCCACTTT. As protein: CASSPRDRVSSPLHF. The chain carries TRBV11-2 and TRBJ1-6; 9 nucleotides line up with TRBD1. Germline CDR1 reads SGHAT; CDR2 reads FQNNGV. This CDR3 has 15 amino acids. V lost 5 bases and J lost 9; bases outside the gene matches: 8.

This clone was observed a few times. This rearrangement joins TRBV4-1 to TRBJ2-5; D gene unclear. The length of the CDR3 is 14 residues. Germline CDR1 MGHRA, CDR2 YSYEKL. V was trimmed by 0 bases and J by 1 base, leaving 6 bases between them. For the CDR3, the DNA is TGCGCCAGCAGCCAAGAACGGATCCAAGAGACCCAGTACTTC. Translated: CASSQERIQETQYF.

V and J are TRBV7-9 and TRBJ2-5, with 7 bases fitting TRBD2. The CDR3 sequence is 15 residues long. The germline CDR1 and CDR2 sequences are SEHNR and FQNEAQ (reference sequence). Unmatched junction bases numbered 11, after V lost 5 bases and J lost 5 bases. CDR3 residues: CASSLLADGLETQYF. CDR3 DNA sequence: TGTGCCAGCAGCCTCCTAGCGGACGGGCTGGAGACCCAGTACTTC.

V gene TRBV18 combines with J gene TRBJ1-5; maybe TRBD1 (5 bases). This CDR3 is 15 amino acids long. The germline gives CDR1 KGHSH, CDR2 LQKENI. V lost 2 bases and J 2 bases, leaving 10 bases between the germline ends. CDR3 nucleotides: TGTGCCAGCTCACCAGAGGGGCAGGGCAATCAGCCCCAGCATTTT. This encodes CASSPEGQGNQPQHF.

The chain combines TRBV7-2 with TRBJ2-1, with a possible D match to TRBD2 (6 bases). The CDR3 totals 13 residues. CDR1 and CDR2 (germline): SGHTA, FQGNSA. Trimming removed 9 bases at V and 8 bases at J, with 17 bases between. The CDR3 loop reads CASARWREDEQFF. The CDR3 DNA follows: TGTGCCAGTGCCAGATGGCGGGAAGATGAGCAGTTCTTC. The full variable domain, completed using reference TRBV7-2 and TRBJ2-1, is GAGVSQSPSNKVTEKGKDVELRCDPISGHTALYWYRQSLGQGLEFLIYFQGNSAPDKSGLPSDRFSAERTGGSVSTLTIQRTQQEDSAVYLCASARWREDEQFFGPGTRLTVL.

There are many counts of this clone. The chain joins TRBV7-2 to TRBJ2-3; no clear D. The V end lost 7 bases, the J end lost 4 bases, and 12 bases lay between the germline ends. The CDR3 extends over 13 amino acids. CDR1 is SGHTA, CDR2 FQGNSA, per germline. In DNA, the CDR3 is TGTGCCAGCACTAATAGGGTTTCAGATACGCAGTATTTT. Its protein is CASTNRVSDTQYF.

The chain uses TRBV5-1 and TRBJ2-4; a weak D match, TRBD2 (6 bases). The CDR3 runs 14 residues. V gave up 5 bases and J gave up 8 bases, with 17 bases separating them. Per germline, CDR1 SGHRS and CDR2 YFSETQ. The CDR3, as DNA: TGCGCCAGCAGTTCCCGGGTGGGAGGAGACATTCAGTACTTC. It specifies CASSSRVGGDIQYF.

Comments on this clone: A far larger clone is one nucleotide away, so this likely arose from a read error. The same CDR3 arises from other DNA sequences in this sample as well. The J gene is TRBJ2-1, the V gene TRBV29-1, with 7 bases matching TRBD2. The CDR3 is made up of 14 amino acids. The germline CDR1 and CDR2 sequences are SQVTM and ANQGSEA. J lost 2 bases, V lost 6 bases, and 7 bases had no gene match. For the CDR3, the DNA is TGCAGCGTAAAAGACCGGGAGGCCTACAATGAGCAGTTCTTC. Amino acids: CSVKDREAYNEQFF.

This chain uses TRBV4-3 with TRBJ1-1; D remains unclear. The CDR3 is made up of 14 amino acids. Germline V gives CDR1 LGHNA, CDR2 YSLEER. The V end lost 0 bases, the J end lost 1 base, and 6 bases lay between the germline ends. CDR3 region: CASSQEMGNTEAFF. The CDR3 DNA reads as TGCGCCAGCAGCCAAGAAATGGGGAACACTGAAGCTTTCTTT.

V gene TRBV2 combines with J gene TRBJ1-6, with 8 bases matching TRBD1. The CDR3 runs to 14 residues. Trimming took 4 bases from V and 7 from J; bases not matched to a gene: 3. Germline V gene data show CDR1 as SNHLY and CDR2 as FYNNEI. The chain's CDR3 is CASSGTGPNSPLHF. The CDR3 nucleotides read TGTGCCAGCAGTGGGACAGGGCCCAATTCACCCCTCCACTTT. The whole variable domain, filled in from reference TRBV2 and TRBJ1-6, reads EPEVTQTPSHQVTQMGQEVILRCVPISNHLYFYWYRQILGQKVEFLVSFYNNEISEKSEIFDDQFSVERPDGSNFTLKIRSTKLEDSAMYFCASSGTGPNSPLHFGNGTRLTVT.

This clone showed up just a few times. The chain combines TRBV4-1 with TRBJ2-3; D not certain. V was pared by 0 bases and J by 8 bases, with 12 bases between. This CDR3 region has 14 residues. The germline V gene has CDR1 MGHRA and CDR2 YSYEKL. CDR3 DNA: TGCGCCAGCAGCCAAGACCACTCTTCGGGTACGCAGTATTTT. Amino acid sequence: CASSQDHSSGTQYF.

This clone was seen only a few times. The V gene is TRBV15, the J gene TRBJ2-5, with D tentatively TRBD2 (6 bases). The CDR3 sequence is 14 residues long. Trimming took 1 base from V and 6 from J, leaving 12 bases between them. CDR1 and CDR2 (germline): LNHNV, YYDKDF (reference sequence). CDR3 sequence: CATSRGGGRQTQYF. The CDR3 nucleotides read TGTGCCACCAGCAGAGGTGGAGGGAGGCAGACCCAGTACTTC.

The rearrangement uses TRBV9 and TRBJ2-3; 9 bases are shared with TRBD2. The J segment lost 2 bases and the V segment lost 3 bases, leaving 7 bases of the junction unmatched. Per the germline V gene, CDR1 is SGDLS and CDR2 is YYNGEE. CDR3 size: 16 residues. CDR3 protein: CASSAGGLAVTDTQYF. As DNA, the CDR3 is TGTGCCAGCAGCGCAGGGGGACTAGCTGTCACAGATACGCAGTATTTT.

This clone was observed a few times. This chain uses TRBV5-6 with TRBJ2-6, with a possible D match to TRBD1 (6 bases). The CDR3 runs to 16 residues. Looked up from germline, CDR1 is SGHDT and CDR2 is YYEEEE. V lost 1 base and J lost 0, with 8 bases in between. The CDR3 DNA reads as TGTGCCAGCAGCTTGTTGGACAGCTCTGGGGCCAACGTCCTGACTTTC. Protein product: CASSLLDSSGANVLTF.

In its sample, this clone was seen a few times. The chain combines TRBV29-1 with TRBJ2-5; D unresolved. Germline V gene sequence: CDR1 SQVTM, CDR2 ANQGSEA. The V end lost 7 bases, the J end lost 4 bases, and 13 bases lay between the germline ends. CDR3 length: 12 amino acids. CDR3 coding DNA: TGCAGCGCCCCAAGTTCCGGAGAGACCCAGTACTTC. This encodes CSAPSSGETQYF.

The rearrangement links TRBV5-4 to TRBJ1-1; D possibly corresponds to TRBD1 (5 bases). V lost 5 bases to trimming and J lost 5 bases, with 16 bases between them. Germline V lookup: CDR1 SGHNT, CDR2 YYREEE (reference sequence). There are 14 residues in the CDR3. The CDR3: CASSRSQGGTEAFF. For the CDR3, the DNA is TGTGCCAGCAGTCGCAGCCAGGGAGGGACTGAAGCTTTCTTT.

In its sample, this clone was seen many times. The V call is TRBV13, the J call TRBJ2-3; D ambiguous. The V end lost 5 bases, the J end lost 4 bases, and 13 bases lay between the germline ends. This CDR3 contains 14 residues. The germline CDR1 and CDR2 sequences are PRHDT and FYEKMQ (reference sequence). CDR3 nucleotide sequence: TGTGCCAGCAGCCCCAGCTTCAAATCAGATACGCAGTATTTT. Translation gives CASSPSFKSDTQYF.

This clone was detected a few times. The rearrangement links TRBV5-8 to TRBJ1-2; tentative D call: TRBD1 (5 bases). The CDR3 spans 15 residues. The germline gives CDR1 SGHTS, CDR2 YDEGEE. Deletions cut 0 bases from V and 5 bases from J, with 14 bases between. Written as DNA, the CDR3 is TGTGCCAGCAGCTTGGTGGGCCAAGGGGCTTATGGCTACACCTTC. Translating gives CASSLVGQGAYGYTF.

Only a few counts were recorded for this clone. The chain couples TRBV6-1 to TRBJ2-1; weak D call: TRBD2 (6 bases). The CDR3 loop spans 16 amino acids. Germline-derived CDR1 and CDR2 are MNHNS and SASEGT. The V end was cut by 2 bases, the J end by 7 bases, with 18 bases between. The CDR3 DNA follows: TGTGCCAGCAGTGAATTCGGGAGAGGGAGTGGGAATGAGCAGTTCTTC. Its translation is CASSEFGRGSGNEQFF.

The chain is built from TRBV5-4 and TRBJ2-5; 13 nucleotides line up with TRBD2. The germline V gene has CDR1 SGHNT and CDR2 YYREEE (reference sequence). The ends lost 1 base at V and 5 bases at J; junction bases unmatched: 8. This CDR3 has 17 amino acids. This chain's CDR3 is CASSLPTSGGADETQYF. CDR3 coding DNA: TGTGCCAGCAGCTTGCCCACTAGCGGGGGGGCCGATGAGACCCAGTACTTC.

This clone was seen a few times. V is TRBV6-5 and J is TRBJ2-5, with a possible D match to TRBD1 (6 bases). The length of the CDR3 is 14 residues. V was clipped by 5 bases and J by 0 bases, with 10 bases between them. Germline V gene lookup returns CDR1 MNHEY and CDR2 SVGAGI. CDR3 region: CASSMTGYQETQYF. CDR3 nucleotides: TGTGCCAGCAGTATGACAGGCTACCAAGAGACCCAGTACTTC.

The chain combines TRBV7-9 with TRBJ2-7, with D unclear. The ends were cut back, 4 bases at V and 6 bases at J, with 7 bases in the middle. The CDR3 totals 11 residues. CDR1 and CDR2 from the germline V gene are SEHNR and FQNEAQ (reference sequence). The CDR3 DNA reads as TGTGCCAGCAGCTCCAAATTCGAGCAGTACTTC. Amino acids: CASSSKFEQYF.

This rearrangement joins TRBV29-1 to TRBJ1-1; possible D gene TRBD1, 5 bases. This CDR3 region has 14 residues. Trimming left V 1 base short and J 3 bases short, with 12 bases between. Germline CDR1 and CDR2: SQVTM and ANQGSEA. The CDR3 coding sequence is TGCAGCGTTGAAGGGGGGAGGTTTTACACTGAAGCTTTCTTT. Translation: CSVEGGRFYTEAFF.

Details on this clone: Other DNA sequences in the same sample also yield this CDR3. The chain is built from TRBV7-2 and TRBJ2-3, with 7 bases fitting TRBD2. CDR1 SGHTA and CDR2 FQGNSA come from the germline V gene. There are 15 residues in the CDR3. The ends lost 10 bases at V and 6 bases at J; junction bases unmatched: 16. This CDR3 is CATLQRGGRWDTQYF. The CDR3 coding sequence is TGTGCCACCCTACAACGGGGCGGGAGATGGGATACGCAGTATTTT.

The chain uses TRBV7-2 and TRBJ2-7; the D gene could be TRBD1 or TRBD2 (5 bases each). The CDR3 totals 15 residues. Germline V gene sequence: CDR1 SGHTA, CDR2 FQGNSA. The V gene lost 3 bases and the J gene lost 1 base, with 13 bases spanning the gap. The chain's CDR3 is CASSLTGTESYEQYF. The CDR3 coding sequence is TGTGCCAGCAGCTTGACCGGGACGGAGTCCTACGAGCAGTACTTC. Together with reference TRBV7-2 and TRBJ2-7, the CDR3 gives the full variable domain: GAGVSQSPSNKVTEKGKDVELRCDPISGHTALYWYRQSLGQGLEFLIYFQGNSAPDKSGLPSDRFSAERTGGSVSTLTIQRTQQEDSAVYLCASSLTGTESYEQYFGPGTRLTVT.

The chain has TRBV9 and TRBJ2-5; TRBD1 agrees at 8 bases. This CDR3 spans 15 amino acids. CDR1 and CDR2 (germline): SGDLS, YYNGEE. Trimming removed 3 bases from V and 2 bases from J; junction bases left unmatched: 6. The CDR3 is CASSARTGSQETQYF. The CDR3 DNA follows: TGTGCCAGCAGCGCGCGGACAGGGTCGCAAGAGACCCAGTACTTC.